The clone carrying this T cell receptor beta chain was picked up many times. Using genomic DNA as the template, TCR beta VDJ and CDR3 profiling was carried out. MiXCR was run by TCRdb on the reads, yielding one entry per CDR3 protein. The sample gives about 190,000 distinct CDR3 sequences, less than 65% of which show up once; 15% to 20% is in the top ten. Trimming left V 5 bases short and J 5 bases short, with 13 bases between. The germline V gene encodes CDR1 LGHDT and CDR2 YNNKEL (reference sequence). This CDR3 comprises 14 residues. The sample originates from a study of CD8+CD57+ T cells in acquired aplastic anemia. Overall study context: Healthy-donor CD4+ cells averaged around 10 million reads.

The sample taken for sequencing was sorted CD4+, CD8+, or CD8+CD57+ T cells (not recorded which) from PBMCs. The receptor was derived from a human donor in good health, serving as a control. This chain connects TRBV3-1 to TRBJ2-1; D might be TRBD1 (6 bases). CDR3 residues: CASSFGQRDNEQFF. The DNA for the CDR3 is TGTGCCAGCAGCTTCGGACAGAGAGACAATGAGCAGTTCTTC.